This T cell receptor beta chain was observed in a study of blood T cells in healthy people across ages. Germline CDR1 is MNHEY and CDR2 is SVGEGT. The CDR3 spans 15 residues. General study results and limits: Higher diversity and more naive CD4+ cells were features of long-lived donors, compared to aged donors.

In regard to this clonotype: Its antigen is currently unknown.

It was with a sample-barcoded 5' primer and a J-beta primer mix that a second PCR of roughly 7 to 12 cycles was run. TCRdb reanalysed the 5' RACE reads using MiXCR and keeps one entry per CDR3 protein. The sample has approximately 350,000 distinct CDR3 sequences, approximately 51% seen once. The source material was blood. The rearrangement joins TRBV6-2 or TRBV6-3 to TRBJ2-5; TRBD2 aligns across 13 bases. TRBJ2-7 explains the end of the DNA better; the J call may be wrong. This sequence was found in a man aged 55 to 70 in good health. This CDR3 reads CASSATSGGPYEQYF. DNA for the CDR3: TGTGCCAGCAGTGCGACTAGCGGGGGGCCCTACGAGCAGTACTTC.